This TCR beta chain was observed in a study of CD8+ T cells in alopecia areata. General study results and limits: Clonality was higher in lesional than normal scalp, especially in alopecia totalis/universalis. Compared with mice, patients displayed less clear TCR sharing, possibly for HLA-related reasons.

Trimming at V came to 0 bases and at J to 1 base, leaving 1 base not matched to a gene. The CDR3 sequence is 15 residues long. Germline lookup yields CDR1 SGHNT and CDR2 YYREEE (reference sequence). Following RNA extraction, reverse transcription yielded cDNA that acted as the sequencing template. Some clones are missing from TCRdb's copy, which holds only in-frame ones; the method was immunoSEQ multiplex PCR. The repertoire holds 100,000 to 120,000 clones, with under 60% as singletons. About this clone itself: Its antigen is undetermined.

The specimen sequenced was NKG2D-low CD8+ T cells sorted from blood. This receptor was obtained from a human donor with alopecia areata. The chain uses TRBV5-4 and TRBJ1-1, with 9 bases matching TRBD1. The CDR3 is CASSLGDRANTEAFF. CDR3 coding DNA: TGTGCCAGCAGCTTGGGGGACAGGGCGAACACTGAAGCTTTCTTT.